This is a list of T cell receptor beta chains from one sample in a study of identifying expanded T cells in peripheral blood. The data were produced by immunoSEQ multiplex PCR, yet TCRdb's version contains in-frame clones alone and is incomplete. This sample has approximately 130,000 clones, with more than 80% found just once. The sequenced material came from blood. Every receptor here comes from a person aged 18 to 70 in good health. CDR3s leave out the opening cysteine and the closing phenylalanine or tryptophan.

J	V	CDR3
TRBJ2-2	TRBV25-1	ASSEEVGAENTGELF
TRBJ2-1	TRBV5-1	ASSPWGGRIYNEQF
TRBJ2-3	TRBV5-6	ASSLAWQGAQY
TRBJ1-5	TRBV4-2	ASSPYTGQASNQPQH
TRBJ2-6	TRBV5-4	ASSSRQVYSGANVLT
TRBJ1-3	TRBV10-3	ATSTDSGNTIY
TRBJ1-4	TRBV5-1	ASSINAGTGRRKLF
TRBJ2-7	TRBV7-9	ASSFDSSYEQY
TRBJ1-1	TRBV6-5	ASSPPRGVNTEAF
TRBJ1-1	TRBV11-2	ASSLFRVGDGAEAF
TRBJ2-3	TRBV11-3	ASSPGRVGTDTQY
TRBJ1-6	TRBV13	ASSLQHQLTLH
TRBJ1-5	TRBV30	AWSRATNQPQH
TRBJ1-1	TRBV6-1	ASKHGDRRSNPAF
TRBJ2-5	TRBV2	ASSIGQGSETQY
TRBJ1-2	TRBV11-2	ASSLQGEREGYT
TRBJ2-1	TRBV9	ASSARTVMGAYNEQF
TRBJ1-5	TRBV4-3	ASSRSTASNQPQH
TRBJ1-2	TRBV15	ATSRDGLDGVYGYT
TRBJ1-2	TRBV7-9	ASSPLLSVQGYT